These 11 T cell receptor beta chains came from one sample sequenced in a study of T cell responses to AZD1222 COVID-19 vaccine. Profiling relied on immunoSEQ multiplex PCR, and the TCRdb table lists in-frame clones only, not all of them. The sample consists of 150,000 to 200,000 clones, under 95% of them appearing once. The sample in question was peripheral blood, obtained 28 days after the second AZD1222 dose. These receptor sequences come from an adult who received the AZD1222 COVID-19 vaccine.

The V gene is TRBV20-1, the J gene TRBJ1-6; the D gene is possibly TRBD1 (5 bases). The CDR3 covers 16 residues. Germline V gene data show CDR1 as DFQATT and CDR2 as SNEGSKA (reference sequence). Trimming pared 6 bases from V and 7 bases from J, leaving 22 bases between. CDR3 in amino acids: CSASLLGFGGNSPLHF. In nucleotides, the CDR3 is TGCAGTGCGAGTCTCCTAGGGTTCGGGGGGAATTCACCCCTCCACTTT.

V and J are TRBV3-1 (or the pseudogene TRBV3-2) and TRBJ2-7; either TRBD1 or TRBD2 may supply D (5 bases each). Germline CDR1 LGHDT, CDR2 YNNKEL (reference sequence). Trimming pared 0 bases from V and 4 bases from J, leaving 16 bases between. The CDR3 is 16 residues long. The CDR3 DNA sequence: TGTGCCAGCAGCCAAGACGCCGGGACCCGGTTGTACGAGCAGTACTTC. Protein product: CASSQDAGTRLYEQYF.

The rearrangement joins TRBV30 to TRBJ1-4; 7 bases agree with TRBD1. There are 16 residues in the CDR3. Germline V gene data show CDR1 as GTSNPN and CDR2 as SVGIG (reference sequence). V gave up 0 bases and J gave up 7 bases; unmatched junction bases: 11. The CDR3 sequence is CAWSVGGAGGFEKLFF. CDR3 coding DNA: TGTGCCTGGAGTGTAGGGGGGGCAGGGGGTTTTGAAAAACTGTTTTTT.

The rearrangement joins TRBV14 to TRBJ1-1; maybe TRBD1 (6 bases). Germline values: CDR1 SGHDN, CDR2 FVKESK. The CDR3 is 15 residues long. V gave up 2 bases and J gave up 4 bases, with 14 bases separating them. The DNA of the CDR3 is TGTGCCAGCAGCCAATGGGGGGGCCCTGGCACTGAAGCTTTCTTT. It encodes CASSQWGGPGTEAFF.

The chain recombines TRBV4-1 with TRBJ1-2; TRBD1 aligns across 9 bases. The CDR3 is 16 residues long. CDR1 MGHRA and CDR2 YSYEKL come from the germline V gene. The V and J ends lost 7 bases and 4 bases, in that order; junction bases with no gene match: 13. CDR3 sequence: CASMADRGAVGYGYTF. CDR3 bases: TGCGCCAGCATGGCTGACAGGGGGGCCGTAGGCTATGGCTACACCTTC.

The CDR3 DNA follows: TGTGCCAGCAGCTCCCGGGACAGGGCTTACACCGGGGAGCTGTTTTTT. It translates to CASSSRDRAYTGELFF. V and J are TRBV7-9 and TRBJ2-2; 9 bases map to TRBD1. CDR1 is SEHNR and CDR2 is FQNEAQ in the germline V gene (reference sequence). CDR3 size: 16 residues. V dropped 4 bases and J dropped 3; count of bases not matched to a gene: 6.

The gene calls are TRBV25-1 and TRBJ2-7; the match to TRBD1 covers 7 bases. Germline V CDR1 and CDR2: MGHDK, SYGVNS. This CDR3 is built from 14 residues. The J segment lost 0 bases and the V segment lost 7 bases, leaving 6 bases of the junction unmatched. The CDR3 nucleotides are TGTGCCAGCACTGACAGGGCGGGCTCCTACGAGCAGTACTTC. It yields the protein CASTDRAGSYEQYF.

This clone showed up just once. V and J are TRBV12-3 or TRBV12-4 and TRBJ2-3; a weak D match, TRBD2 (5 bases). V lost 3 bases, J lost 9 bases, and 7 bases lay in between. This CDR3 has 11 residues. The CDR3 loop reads CASSLRGTQYF. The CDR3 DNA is TGTGCCAGCAGTTTGAGAGGGACGCAGTATTTT.

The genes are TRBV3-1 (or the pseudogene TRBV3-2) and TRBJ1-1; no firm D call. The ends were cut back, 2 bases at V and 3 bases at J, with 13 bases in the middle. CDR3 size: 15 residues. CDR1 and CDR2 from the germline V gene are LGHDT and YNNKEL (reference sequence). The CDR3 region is CASSQLGARDTEAFF. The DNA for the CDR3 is TGTGCCAGCAGCCAACTGGGAGCTAGGGACACTGAAGCTTTCTTT.

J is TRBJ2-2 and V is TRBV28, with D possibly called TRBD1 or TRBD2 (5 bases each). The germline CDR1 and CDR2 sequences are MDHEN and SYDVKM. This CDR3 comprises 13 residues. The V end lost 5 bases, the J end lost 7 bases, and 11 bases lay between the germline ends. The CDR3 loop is CASSRDGNGELFF. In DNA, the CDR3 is TGTGCCAGCAGTAGGGACGGGAACGGGGAGCTGTTTTTT.

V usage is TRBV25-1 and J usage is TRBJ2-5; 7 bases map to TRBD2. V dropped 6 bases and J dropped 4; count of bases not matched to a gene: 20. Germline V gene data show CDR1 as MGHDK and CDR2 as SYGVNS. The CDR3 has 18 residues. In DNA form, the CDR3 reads TGTGCCAGCAGCCCCCTTAGGGCTGGACTAGTTCATCGAGAGACCCAGTACTTC. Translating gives CASSPLRAGLVHRETQYF.